This T cell receptor (beta chain) comes out of a study of shared clonotypes between healthy human individuals. Only CD45RO-negative cells positively selected for CCR7 counted as naive CD8 cells, so terminally differentiated effector memory CD45RA+ cells were excluded. Using immunoSEQ multiplex PCR, the repertoire was profiled, and TCRdb retains in-frame clones only, with some absent. The repertoire holds about 590,000 clones, with just under 97% as singletons. The CDR3 is 13 amino acids. V dropped 3 bases and J dropped 12; count of bases not matched to a gene: 7. Germline-derived CDR1 and CDR2 are MNHNS and SASEGT.

This chain joins TRBV6-1 and TRBJ2-7; 11 bases match TRBD2. The clonotype originates from a woman aged 25-40 years in good health. Sequenced input: naive CD8+ T cells sorted from blood. In DNA, the CDR3 is TGTGCCAGCAGTGAGACTAGCGGGACGGACGGGTACTTC. Its translation: CASSETSGTDGYF.